Sequencing of this TCR beta chain was carried out in a study of vaccination effects on CD4 cells after COVID-19. Regarding the study as a whole: In the study, convalescent patients were few, and early post-infection timepoints were absent. After vaccination, at late timepoints, clones induced by infection and by vaccine contracted markedly. From healthy vaccinees, only 1 of 255 vaccine-induced clones also reacted to common cold coronaviruses.

The ViraFEST assay expanded antigen-specific CD4+ T cells with viral peptide pools before sequencing. Once cultured for 9 to 11 days, the cells underwent separation to obtain CD4+ T cells. None of the vaccinated had previously contracted SARS-CoV-2, and their nucleocapsid antibodies tested negative. The count of this clone is one. No antigen is known for it. This CDR3 contains 11 residues. The germline CDR1 and CDR2 sequences are LNHDA and SQIVND (reference sequence). With 6 bases removed from V and 4 bases from J, the gap between germline ends came to 3 bases. Sequencing used immunoSEQ multiplex PCR; TCRdb keeps in-frame clones, though not all of them. The sample contains 62,000 or so clones, around 80% of which appear only once.

The origin of this receptor is a human donor who received a COVID-19 vaccine. The chain combines TRBV19 with TRBJ1-4; the D is unclear. This specimen was CD4+ T cells from PBMCs cultured with SARS-CoV-2 spike peptides, taken before COVID-19 vaccination. This CDR3 is CASRLNEKLFF. The CDR3 DNA reads as TGTGCCAGTAGGCTTAATGAAAAACTGTTTTTT. The full variable domain, in which reference TRBV19 and TRBJ1-4 provide the parts outside the CDR3, is DGGITQSPKYLFRKEGQNVTLSCEQNLNHDAMYWYRQDPGQGLRLIYYSQIVNDFQKGDIAEGYSVSREKKESFPLTVTSAQKNPTAFYLCASRLNEKLFFGSGTQLSVL.